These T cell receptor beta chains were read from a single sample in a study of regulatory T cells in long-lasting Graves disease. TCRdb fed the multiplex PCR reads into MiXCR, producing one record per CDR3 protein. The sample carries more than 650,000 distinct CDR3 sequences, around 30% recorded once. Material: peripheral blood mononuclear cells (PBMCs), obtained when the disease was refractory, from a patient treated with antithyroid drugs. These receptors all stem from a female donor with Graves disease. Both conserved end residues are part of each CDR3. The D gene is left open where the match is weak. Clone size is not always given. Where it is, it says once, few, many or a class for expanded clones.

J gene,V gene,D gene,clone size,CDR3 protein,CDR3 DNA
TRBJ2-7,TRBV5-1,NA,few,CASSSRGGTYEQYF,TGCGCCAGCAGCTCCCGGGGCGGAACCTACGAGCAGTACTTC
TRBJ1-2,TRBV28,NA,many,CASQTGPLGYTF,TGTGCCAGCCAAACGGGACCCCTGGGCTACACCTTC
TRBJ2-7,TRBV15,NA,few,CATCPRGSYEQYF,TGTGCCACCTGTCCCAGGGGTTCCTACGAGCAGTACTTC
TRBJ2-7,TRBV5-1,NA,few,CASSLEPSSYYEQYF,TGCGCCAGCAGCTTGGAGCCTAGCTCTTACTACGAGCAGTACTTC
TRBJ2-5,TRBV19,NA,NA,CASSIGEGYLETQYF,TGTGCCAGTAGTATAGGAGAGGGGTATCTCGAGACCCAGTACTTC
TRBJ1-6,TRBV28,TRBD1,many,CASSSGTDNSPLHF,TGTGCCAGCAGTTCCGGGACAGACAATTCACCCCTCCACTTT
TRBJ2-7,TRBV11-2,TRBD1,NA,CASSFLPDRGLFDEQYF,TGTGCCAGCAGCTTTCTACCGGACAGGGGGCTTTTCGACGAGCAGTACTTC
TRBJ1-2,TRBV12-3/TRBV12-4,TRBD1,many,CASSLGQGGGYTF,TGTGCCAGCAGTTTGGGACAGGGCGGAGGCTACACCTTC
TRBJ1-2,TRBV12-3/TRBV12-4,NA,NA,CASSFWAVNYGYTF,TGTGCCAGCAGTTTTTGGGCCGTCAACTATGGCTACACCTTC
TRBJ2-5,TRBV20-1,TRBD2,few,CSASRPGGSETQYF,TGCAGTGCTAGCCGGCCGGGAGGGAGCGAGACCCAGTACTTC
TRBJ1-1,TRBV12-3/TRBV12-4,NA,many,CASRVTVQGEAFF,TGTGCCAGCAGGGTGACAGTTCAGGGTGAAGCTTTCTTT
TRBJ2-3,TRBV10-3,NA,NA,CAISGSTDTQYF,TGTGCCATCTCCGGCAGCACAGATACGCAGTATTTT
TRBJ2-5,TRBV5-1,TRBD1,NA,CASSSTGTGVSETQYF,TGCGCCAGCAGCAGTACCGGGACAGGGGTCTCGGAGACCCAGTACTTC
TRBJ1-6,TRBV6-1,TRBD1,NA,CASSQGQDNSPLHF,TGTGCCAGCAGTCAGGGACAGGATAATTCACCCCTCCACTTT
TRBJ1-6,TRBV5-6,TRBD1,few,CASSPTSTGGNSPLHF,TGTGCCAGCAGCCCCACTTCGACAGGGGGAAATTCACCCCTCCACTTT
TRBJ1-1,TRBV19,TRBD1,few,CASSAGQGGTEAFF,TGTGCCAGTAGTGCGGGACAGGGGGGCACTGAAGCTTTCTTT
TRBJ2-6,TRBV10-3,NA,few,CAISASSGANVLTF,TGTGCCATCAGTGCAAGCTCTGGGGCCAACGTCCTGACTTTC
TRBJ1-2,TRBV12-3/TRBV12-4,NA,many,CASRGPGQTTNYGYTF,TGTGCCAGCAGGGGACCCGGACAGACTACTAACTATGGCTACACCTTC
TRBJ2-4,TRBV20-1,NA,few,CSARNRGLAKNIQYF,TGCAGTGCTAGGAATAGGGGGTTAGCCAAAAACATTCAGTACTTC
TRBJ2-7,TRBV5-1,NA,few,CASKDQGEQYF,TGCGCCAGCAAGGATCAGGGCGAGCAGTACTTC
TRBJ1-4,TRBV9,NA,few,CASSVGGVDEKLFF,TGTGCCAGCAGCGTAGGAGGGGTCGATGAAAAACTGTTTTTT
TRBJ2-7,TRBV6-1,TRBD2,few,CASSEAGGPLEQYF,TGTGCCAGCAGTGAGGCGGGAGGGCCTCTCGAGCAGTACTTC
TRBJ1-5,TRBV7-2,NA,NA,CASSSSRGRTVQPQHF,TGTGCCAGCAGTTCGAGTAGGGGCCGTACGGTGCAGCCCCAGCATTTT
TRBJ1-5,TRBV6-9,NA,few,CASSYWPENQPQHF,TGTGCCAGCAGTTACTGGCCTGAGAATCAGCCCCAGCATTTT
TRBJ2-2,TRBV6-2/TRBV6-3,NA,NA,CASDSIGLELAGELFF,TGTGCCAGCGATTCGATCGGTCTCGAGTTAGCCGGGGAGCTGTTTTTT
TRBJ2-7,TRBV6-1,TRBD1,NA,CASSVRAGTGLNEQYF,TGTGCCAGCAGTGTTCGAGCCGGGACAGGTTTGAACGAGCAGTACTTC
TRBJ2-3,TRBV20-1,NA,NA,CSATAGTDTQYF,TGCAGTGCTACCGCGGGCACAGATACGCAGTATTTT